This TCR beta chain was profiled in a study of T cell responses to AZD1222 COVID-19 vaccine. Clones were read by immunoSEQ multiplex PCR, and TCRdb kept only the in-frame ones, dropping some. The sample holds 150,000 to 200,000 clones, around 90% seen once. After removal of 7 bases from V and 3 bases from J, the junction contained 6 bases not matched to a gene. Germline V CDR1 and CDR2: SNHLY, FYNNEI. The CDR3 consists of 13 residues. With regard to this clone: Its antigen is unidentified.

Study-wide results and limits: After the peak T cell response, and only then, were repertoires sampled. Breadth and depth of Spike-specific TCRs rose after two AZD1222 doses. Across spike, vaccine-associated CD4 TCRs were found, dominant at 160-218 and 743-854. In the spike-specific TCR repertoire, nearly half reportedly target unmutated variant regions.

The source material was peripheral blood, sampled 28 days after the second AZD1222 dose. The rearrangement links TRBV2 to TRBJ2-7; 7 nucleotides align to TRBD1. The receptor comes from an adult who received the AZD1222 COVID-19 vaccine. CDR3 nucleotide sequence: TGTGCCAGCAAGGGACAGACGTACTACGAGCAGTACTTC. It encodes CASKGQTYYEQYF.